This T cell receptor beta chain emerged from a study of response to subunit inactivated influenza vaccine. Study observations and caveats: Authors suggested few new T cells are recruited by each seasonal influenza vaccination.

TCRdb called the RT-PCR reads again in MiXCR, with one record for every CDR3 protein. Of 700,000 to 800,000 distinct CDR3 sequences in the sample, about 18% are singletons; the top ten hold approximately 10%. V lost 6 bases, J lost 6 bases, and 15 bases stayed unmatched. The V gene's germline CDR1 is MNHEY and CDR2 SVGEGT. CDR3 length: 17 amino acids. A word on this clonotype: Its antigen is not identified.

This specimen consisted of PBMCs from blood, obtained 4 to 6 days after vaccination. The V and J genes are TRBV6-2 or TRBV6-3 and TRBJ2-1, with 9 bases matching TRBD1. The sequence was obtained from a man aged 45 to 65 who received an inactivated influenza vaccine. The CDR3 DNA reads as TGTGCCAGCAGCCCGGGACAGGGAAACCCCGGCAGCAATGAGCAGTTCTTC. This encodes CASSPGQGNPGSNEQFF.